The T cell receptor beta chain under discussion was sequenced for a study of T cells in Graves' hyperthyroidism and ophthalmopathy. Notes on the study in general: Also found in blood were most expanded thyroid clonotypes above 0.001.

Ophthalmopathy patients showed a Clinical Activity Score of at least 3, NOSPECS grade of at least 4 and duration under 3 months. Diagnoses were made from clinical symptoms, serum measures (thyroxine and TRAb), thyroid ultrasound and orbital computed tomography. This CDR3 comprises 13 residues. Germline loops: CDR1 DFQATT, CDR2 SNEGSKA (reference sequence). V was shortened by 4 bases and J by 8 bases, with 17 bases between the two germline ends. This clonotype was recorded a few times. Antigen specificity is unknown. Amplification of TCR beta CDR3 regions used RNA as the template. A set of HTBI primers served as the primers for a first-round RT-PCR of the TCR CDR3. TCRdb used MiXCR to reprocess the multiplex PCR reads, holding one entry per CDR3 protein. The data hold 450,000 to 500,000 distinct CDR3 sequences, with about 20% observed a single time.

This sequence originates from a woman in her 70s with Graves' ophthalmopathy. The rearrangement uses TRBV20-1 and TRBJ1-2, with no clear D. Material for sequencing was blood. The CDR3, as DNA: TGCAGTGCTACGAGGAACGGTCAGATGGGCTACACCTTC. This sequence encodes CSATRNGQMGYTF.